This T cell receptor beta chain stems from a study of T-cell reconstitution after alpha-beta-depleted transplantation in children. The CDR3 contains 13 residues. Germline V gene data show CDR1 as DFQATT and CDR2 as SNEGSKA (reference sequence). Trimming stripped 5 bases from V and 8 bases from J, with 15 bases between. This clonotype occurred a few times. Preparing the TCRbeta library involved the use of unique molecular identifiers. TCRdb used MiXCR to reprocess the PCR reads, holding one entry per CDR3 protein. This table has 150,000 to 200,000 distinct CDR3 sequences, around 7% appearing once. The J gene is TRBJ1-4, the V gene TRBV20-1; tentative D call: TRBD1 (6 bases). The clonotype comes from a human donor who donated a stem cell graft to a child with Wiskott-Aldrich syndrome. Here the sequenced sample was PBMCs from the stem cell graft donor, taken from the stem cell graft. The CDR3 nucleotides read TGCAGTGCTCGCAGGGGTCCGGAGGAAAAACTGTTTTTT. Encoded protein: CSARRGPEEKLFF.